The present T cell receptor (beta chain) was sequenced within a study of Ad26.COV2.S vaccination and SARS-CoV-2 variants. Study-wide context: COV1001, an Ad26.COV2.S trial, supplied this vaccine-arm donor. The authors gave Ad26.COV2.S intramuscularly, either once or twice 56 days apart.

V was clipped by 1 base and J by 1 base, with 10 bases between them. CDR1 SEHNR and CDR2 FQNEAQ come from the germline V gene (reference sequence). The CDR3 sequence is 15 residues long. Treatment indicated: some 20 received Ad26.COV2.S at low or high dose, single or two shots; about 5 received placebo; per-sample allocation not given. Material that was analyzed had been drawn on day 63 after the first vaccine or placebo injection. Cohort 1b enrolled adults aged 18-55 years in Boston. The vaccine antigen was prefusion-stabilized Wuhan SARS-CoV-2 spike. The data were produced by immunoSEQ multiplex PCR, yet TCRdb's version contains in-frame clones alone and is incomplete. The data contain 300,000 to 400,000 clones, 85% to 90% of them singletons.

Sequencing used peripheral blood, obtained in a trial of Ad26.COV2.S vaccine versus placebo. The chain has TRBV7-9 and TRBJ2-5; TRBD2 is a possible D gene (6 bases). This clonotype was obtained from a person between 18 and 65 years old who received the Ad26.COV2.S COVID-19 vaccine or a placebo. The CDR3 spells CASSLGAGIQETQYF. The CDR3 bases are TGTGCCAGCAGCTTAGGGGCGGGGATCCAAGAGACCCAGTACTTC.